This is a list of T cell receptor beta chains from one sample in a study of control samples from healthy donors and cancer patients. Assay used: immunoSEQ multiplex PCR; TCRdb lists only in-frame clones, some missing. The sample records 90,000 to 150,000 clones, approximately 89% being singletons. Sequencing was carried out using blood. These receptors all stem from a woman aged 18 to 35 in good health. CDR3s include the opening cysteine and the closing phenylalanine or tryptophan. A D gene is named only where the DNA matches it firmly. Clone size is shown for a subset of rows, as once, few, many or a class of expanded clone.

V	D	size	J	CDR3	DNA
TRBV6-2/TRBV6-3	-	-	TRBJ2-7	CASSYTIGYEQYF	TGTGCCAGCAGTTACACGATTGGCTACGAGCAGTACTTC
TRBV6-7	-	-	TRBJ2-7	CASSYWGRVGDEQYF	TGTGCCAGCAGTTATTGGGGCAGGGTTGGGGACGAGCAGTACTTC
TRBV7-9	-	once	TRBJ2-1	CASRTTQVEVAHEQFF	TGTGCCAGCAGAACTACACAGGTCGAGGTAGCCCATGAGCAGTTCTTC
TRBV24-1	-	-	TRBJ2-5	CATSDPQGPQETQYF	TGTGCCACCAGTGATCCACAGGGCCCTCAAGAGACCCAGTACTTC
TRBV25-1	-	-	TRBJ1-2	CASSEYKDGVNYGYTF	TGTGCCAGCAGTGAATACAAAGACGGAGTTAACTATGGCTACACCTTC
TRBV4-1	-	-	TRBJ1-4	CASSQVGEGNEKLFF	TGCGCCAGCAGCCAAGTAGGGGAGGGTAATGAAAAACTGTTTTTT
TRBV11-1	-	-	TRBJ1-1	CASSLDLGNTEAFF	TGTGCCAGCAGCTTAGACCTGGGGAACACTGAAGCTTTCTTT
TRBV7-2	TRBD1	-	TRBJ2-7	CASSSFFGTAFEQYF	TGTGCCAGCAGCTCTTTCTTCGGGACAGCCTTCGAGCAGTACTTC
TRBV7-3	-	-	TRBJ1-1	CASSLQVNTEAFF	TGTGCCAGCAGCTTACAAGTGAACACTGAAGCTTTCTTT
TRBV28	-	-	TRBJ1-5	CASSSTQQGWGNQPQHF	TGTGCCAGCAGTTCAACCCAACAGGGCTGGGGCAATCAGCCCCAGCATTTT
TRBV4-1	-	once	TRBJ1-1	CASSQGGGFEAFF	TGCGCCAGCAGCCAAGGGGGGGGGTTTGAAGCTTTCTTT
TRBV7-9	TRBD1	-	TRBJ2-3	CASSLTGADTQYF	TGTGCCAGCAGCCTCACAGGGGCAGATACGCAGTATTTT
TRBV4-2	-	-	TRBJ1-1	CASSQVGEGDTEAFF	TGTGCCAGCAGCCAAGTAGGTGAAGGGGACACTGAAGCTTTCTTT
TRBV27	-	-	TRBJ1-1	CASSLSTGLDTEAFF	TGTGCCAGCAGTTTATCCACAGGATTGGACACTGAAGCTTTCTTT
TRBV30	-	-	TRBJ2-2	CAWSGGGESGELFF	TGTGCCTGGTCCGGAGGGGGGGAATCCGGGGAGCTGTTTTTT
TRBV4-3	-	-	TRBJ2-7	CASSQGLFYEQYF	TGCGCCAGCAGCCAGGGACTTTTCTACGAGCAGTACTTC
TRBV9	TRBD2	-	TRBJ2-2	CASTPGTRTGELFF	TGTGCCAGTACTCCCGGGACTAGAACCGGGGAGCTGTTTTTT
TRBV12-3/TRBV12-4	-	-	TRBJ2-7	CASSFSDPYEQYF	TGTGCCAGCAGTTTTAGTGATCCCTACGAGCAGTACTTC
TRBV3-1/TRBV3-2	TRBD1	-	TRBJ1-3	CASSQDGTGLSGNTIYF	TGTGCCAGCAGCCAAGATGGGACAGGCCTCTCTGGAAACACCATATATTTT
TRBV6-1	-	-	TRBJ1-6	CASSEDPDGGNSPLHF	TGTGCCAGCAGTGAAGATCCCGATGGGGGTAATTCACCCCTCCACTTT
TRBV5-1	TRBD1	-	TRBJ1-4	CASSSGQGGGEKLFF	TGCGCCAGCAGCTCGGGACAGGGCGGCGGGGAAAAACTGTTTTTT
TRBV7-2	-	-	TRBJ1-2	CASSLAVENYGYTF	TGTGCCAGCAGCTTAGCAGTGGAAAACTATGGCTACACCTTC
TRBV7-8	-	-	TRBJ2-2	CASSFTVTGELFF	TGTGCCAGCAGCTTTACAGTCACCGGGGAGCTGTTTTTT
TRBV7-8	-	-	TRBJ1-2	CASSLARENYGYTF	TGTGCCAGCAGCTTAGCGAGGGAGAACTATGGCTACACCTTC
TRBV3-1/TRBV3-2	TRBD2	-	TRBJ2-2	CASSPGTSGNTGELFF	TGTGCCAGCAGCCCGGGGACTAGCGGGAACACCGGGGAGCTGTTTTTT
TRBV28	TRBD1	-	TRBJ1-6	CASSPFGQGANSPLHF	TGTGCCAGCAGCCCTTTCGGACAGGGGGCTAATTCACCCCTCCACTTT
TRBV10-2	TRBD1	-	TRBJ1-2	CARLDRGEDWDNYGYTF	TGCGCCAGGTTGGACAGGGGGGAGGACTGGGATAACTATGGCTACACCTTC
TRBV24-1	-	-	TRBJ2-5	CATSDTQETQYF	TGTGCCACCAGTGATACCCAAGAGACCCAGTACTTC
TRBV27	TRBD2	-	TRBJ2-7	CASRSIAGGAYEQYF	TGTGCCAGCAGGTCTATAGCGGGAGGTGCCTACGAGCAGTACTTC
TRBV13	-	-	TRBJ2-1	CASSPPNEQFF	TGTGCCAGCAGCCCTCCCAATGAGCAGTTCTTC
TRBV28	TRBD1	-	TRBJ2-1	CASSPPRQGAGSNEQFF	TGTGCCAGCAGCCCTCCCCGACAGGGGGCGGGATCTAATGAGCAGTTCTTC
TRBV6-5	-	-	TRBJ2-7	CASRVQGRTVYEQYF	TGTGCCAGCAGGGTACAGGGGAGGACCGTCTACGAGCAGTACTTC
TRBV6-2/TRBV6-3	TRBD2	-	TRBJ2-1	CASSSWTSGSNEQFF	TGTGCCAGCAGTTCCTGGACTAGCGGGAGTAATGAGCAGTTCTTC
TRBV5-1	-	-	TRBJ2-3	CASSYGVRSTDTQYF	TGCGCCAGCAGCTACGGGGTGCGGAGCACAGATACGCAGTATTTT
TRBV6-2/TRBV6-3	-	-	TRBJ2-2	CASSYQLAQGTGELFF	TGTGCCAGCAGTTACCAATTGGCACAGGGCACCGGGGAGCTGTTTTTT